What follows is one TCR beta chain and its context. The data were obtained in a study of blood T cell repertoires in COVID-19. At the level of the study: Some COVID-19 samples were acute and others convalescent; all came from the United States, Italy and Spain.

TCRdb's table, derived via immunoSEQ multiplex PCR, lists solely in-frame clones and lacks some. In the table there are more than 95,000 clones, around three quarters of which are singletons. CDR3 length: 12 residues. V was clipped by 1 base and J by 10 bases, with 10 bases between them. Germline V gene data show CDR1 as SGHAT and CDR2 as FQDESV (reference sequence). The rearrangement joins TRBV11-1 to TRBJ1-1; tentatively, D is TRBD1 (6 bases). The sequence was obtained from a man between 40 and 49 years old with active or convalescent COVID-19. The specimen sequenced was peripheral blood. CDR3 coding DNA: TGTGCCAGCAGCTTAGAGGGCAGGGGAGCTTTCTTT. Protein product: CASSLEGRGAFF.